The 24 T cell receptor beta chains presented below share a single source sample, sequenced in a study of T cells in Graves' hyperthyroidism and ophthalmopathy. RNA transcripts provided the source from which TCR beta CDR3 regions were amplified. HTBI primers drove first-round RT-PCR of the TCR CDR3. Using its own MiXCR run on the multiplex PCR reads, TCRdb lists one record per CDR3 protein. The sample has 300,000 or so distinct CDR3 sequences, approximately 17% seen once. Sequencing was carried out using blood. All receptors derive from a woman aged 60-75 years with Graves' ophthalmopathy.

This clonotype was seen ten or more times. J is TRBJ2-5 and V is TRBV28, with 11 bases lining up with TRBD1. Germline V gene lookup returns CDR1 MDHEN and CDR2 SYDVKM. The CDR3 spans 16 residues. Germline trimming cut 6 bases from V and 4 bases from J; bases unmatched to any gene: 10. CDR3 protein: CASSPLGTGGGETQYF. The CDR3 nucleotides read TGTGCCAGCAGCCCGTTGGGGACAGGGGGAGGAGAGACCCAGTACTTC.

This clonotype was recorded a few times. V gene TRBV6-1 combines with J gene TRBJ1-3; no definite D call. V lost 6 bases and J 7 bases, leaving 13 bases between the germline ends. Germline-derived CDR1 and CDR2 are MNHNS and SASEGT. There are 13 residues in the CDR3. In DNA form, the CDR3 reads TGTGCCAGCAGCCCCTACGGCGGGAACACCATATATTTT. As protein: CASSPYGGNTIYF.

This clonotype was counted many times. The chain links TRBV7-9 to TRBJ2-1; D unresolved. V was cut by 3 bases and J by 5 bases, with 17 bases left in between. This CDR3 is 16 amino acids long. From germline, CDR1 is SEHNR and CDR2 FQNEAQ (reference sequence). The CDR3 bases are TGTGCCAGCAGCTTTGAAGGGTCTTACTCAAACAATGAGCAGTTCTTC. It translates to CASSFEGSYSNNEQFF.

This clonotype was observed a few times. Germline and junction disagree at one end, which may indicate a read error. V gene TRBV5-5 combines with J gene TRBJ2-3; no definite D call. CDR1 and CDR2 (germline): SGHKS, YYEKEE (reference sequence). This CDR3 region has 14 residues. The CDR3 loop reads CASSPLPAPDTQYF. CDR3 DNA: TGCGCCAGCAGCCCGCTTCCGGCGCCTGATACGCAGTATTTT.

This clonotype was detected only a few times. The V gene is TRBV9, the J gene TRBJ1-1; TRBD1 is a possible D gene (5 bases). The CDR3 loop spans 14 amino acids. V was pared by 4 bases and J by 7 bases, with 17 bases between. Germline CDR1 reads SGDLS; CDR2 reads YYNGEE. In DNA, the CDR3 is TGTGCCAGCAGCCCCCGGGACCTCGGGGGTGAAGCTTTCTTT. Protein sequence: CASSPRDLGGEAFF.

At least ten counts were recorded for this clonotype. This chain joins TRBV7-9 and TRBJ1-4; D is undetermined. The length of the CDR3 is 15 residues. Trimming pared 2 bases from V and 2 bases from J, leaving 9 bases between. Germline V gene sequence: CDR1 SEHNR, CDR2 FQNEAQ (reference sequence). This CDR3 is CASSLSGGTNEKLFF. For the CDR3, the DNA is TGTGCCAGCAGCTTATCGGGTGGGACTAATGAAAAACTGTTTTTT. The full variable domain, completed using reference TRBV7-9 and TRBJ1-4, is DTGVSQNPRHKITKRGQNVTFRCDPISEHNRLYWYRQTLGQGPEFLTYFQNEAQLEKSRLLSDRFSAERPKGSFSTLEIQRTEQGDSAMYLCASSLSGGTNEKLFFGSGTQLSVL.

In its sample, this clonotype was seen once. Its ends do not fully match the called genes, so a read error is possible. This chain links TRBV7-6 with TRBJ1-1; D is uncertain. In germline, CDR1 is SGHVS, CDR2 FNYEAQ. CDR3 length: 13 amino acids. The CDR3 region has the DNA TGTGCCAACAGCGGACCGAGGAACACTGAAGCTTTCTTT. Translating it yields CANSGPRNTEAFF.

The rearrangement joins TRBV5-1 to TRBJ1-5; 9 positions match TRBD1. Germline V gives CDR1 SGHRS, CDR2 YFSETQ. The CDR3 is 17 residues long. The trim removed 2 bases at V and 2 bases at J, leaving 8 bases unmatched. CDR3 coding DNA: TGCGCCAGCAGCTTCACTAAGGACAGGGGAGGCAATCAGCCCCAGCATTTT. It yields the protein CASSFTKDRGGNQPQHF.

This clonotype has ten or more counts. In DNA, the CDR3 is TGCAGTGCTAGGTGGAGGGGGAGCGACGAGCAGTACTTC. Protein product: CSARWRGSDEQYF. The V call is TRBV20-1, the J call TRBJ2-7; D tentatively reads TRBD1 or TRBD2 (6 bases each). The germline V gene has CDR1 DFQATT and CDR2 SNEGSKA (reference sequence). Trimming cost V 3 bases and J 5 bases, with 14 bases left between them. This CDR3 has 13 amino acids.

This clonotype was recorded many times. The rearrangement uses TRBV7-2 and TRBJ2-1, with D perhaps TRBD1 (5 bases). V lost 6 bases, J lost 4 bases, and 13 bases lay in between. Germline CDR1 reads SGHTA; CDR2 reads FQGNSA. This CDR3 region has 14 residues. CDR3 protein: CASRESGQYNEQFF. The CDR3 bases are TGTGCCAGCAGAGAGTCAGGGCAATACAATGAGCAGTTCTTC.

This clonotype was found many times. The chain has TRBV12-3 or TRBV12-4 and TRBJ1-5; D possibly corresponds to TRBD1 (5 bases). V shed 6 bases and J shed 3 bases, with 6 bases lying between them. The CDR3 loop spans 12 amino acids. CDR3 region: CASRGVNQPQHF. In DNA form, the CDR3 reads TGTGCCAGCAGGGGGGTCAATCAGCCCCAGCATTTT.

This clonotype showed up just a few times. The chain employs TRBV4-3 and TRBJ2-1; 9 nucleotides align to TRBD2. This CDR3 comprises 18 residues. CDR1 and CDR2 (germline): LGHNA, YSLEER. Trimming took 0 bases from V and 6 from J; bases not matched to a gene: 12. This chain's CDR3 is CASSQESGLAGIFNEQFF. CDR3 bases: TGCGCCAGCAGCCAAGAATCGGGGCTAGCGGGAATTTTCAATGAGCAGTTCTTC.

The table lists this clonotype with many counts. The gene calls are TRBV20-1 and TRBJ1-5; 12 nucleotides agree with TRBD1. The germline CDR1 and CDR2 sequences are DFQATT and SNEGSKA (reference sequence). The CDR3 covers 15 residues. V lost 3 bases, J lost 6 bases, and 6 bases stayed unmatched. CDR3 amino acids: CSASGTGGRRQPQHF. The CDR3 DNA is TGCAGTGCTAGTGGGACAGGGGGCCGGCGTCAGCCCCAGCATTTT.

This chain joins TRBV7-3 and TRBJ2-3, with D perhaps matching TRBD1 or TRBD2 (6 bases each). CDR3 length equals 16 residues. Germline CDR1 SGHTA, CDR2 FQGTGA. With 3 bases removed from V and 6 bases from J, the gap between germline ends came to 19 bases. DNA of the CDR3: TGTGCCAGCAGCTTGGGAAACGGGAGAGGGGGGGATACGCAGTATTTT. Translated: CASSLGNGRGGDTQYF. The whole variable domain, filled in from reference TRBV7-3 and TRBJ2-3, reads GAGVSQTPSNKVTEKGKYVELRCDPISGHTALYWYRQSLGQGPEFLIYFQGTGAADDSGLPNDRFFAVRPEGSVSTLKIQRTERGDSAVYLCASSLGNGRGGDTQYFGPGTRLTVL.

Many counts were recorded for this clonotype. This chain uses TRBV19 with TRBJ2-6; 9 nucleotides match TRBD1. V dropped 7 bases and J dropped 0; count of bases not matched to a gene: 7. The CDR3 length is 17 residues. The germline V gene encodes CDR1 LNHDA and CDR2 SQIVND (reference sequence). CDR3 DNA sequence: TGTGCCAGTATCCCGACAGGGGGAAGCTCTGGGGCCAACGTCCTGACTTTC. Amino acid sequence: CASIPTGGSSGANVLTF.

The table lists this clonotype with many counts. The V and J genes are TRBV3-1 and TRBJ2-5; a possible D gene is TRBD2 (6 bases). Between the trimmed V and J ends, which lost 1 base and 6 bases, there was a span of 12 bases. CDR3 length equals 14 residues. Germline V gives CDR1 LGHDT, CDR2 YNNKEL (reference sequence). CDR3 region: CASSQGGEVKTQYF. The CDR3 DNA reads as TGTGCCAGCAGCCAAGGAGGGGAGGTGAAGACCCAGTACTTC.

This clonotype has ten or more counts. The V and J genes are TRBV6-1 and TRBJ1-6, with D hard to call. Trimming took 6 bases from V and 0 from J, leaving 6 bases between them. The CDR3 spans 14 residues. Germline V CDR1 and CDR2: MNHNS, SASEGT. CDR3 region: CASSFSSYNSPLHF. In DNA form, the CDR3 reads TGTGCCAGCAGCTTTAGCTCCTATAATTCACCCCTCCACTTT.

This sequence joins TRBV13 and TRBJ1-5; maybe TRBD1 (6 bases). Germline V gene lookup returns CDR1 PRHDT and CDR2 FYEKMQ (reference sequence). CDR3 size: 15 residues. Trimming removed 2 bases from V and 4 bases from J, with 12 bases in between. DNA for the CDR3: TGTGCCAGCAGCTTATCGGTCAGGGGTAATCAGCCCCAGCATTTT. Residues: CASSLSVRGNQPQHF.

The J gene is TRBJ2-2, the V gene TRBV7-2, with TRBD2 as a possible D gene (5 bases). The CDR3 has 12 residues. Germline V CDR1 and CDR2: SGHTA, FQGNSA. The V end was cut by 5 bases, the J end by 8 bases, with 9 bases between. This chain's CDR3 is CASSRGGGELFF. DNA for the CDR3: TGTGCCAGCAGCCGGGGTGGGGGGGAGCTGTTTTTT.

This clonotype has a count of ten or more. This sequence joins TRBV3-1 and TRBJ2-4, with D possibly being TRBD2 (5 bases). This CDR3 has 13 amino acids. Germline V gene lookup returns CDR1 LGHDT and CDR2 YNNKEL (reference sequence). V lost 5 bases and J 8 bases, leaving 13 bases between the germline ends. CDR3 loop: CASSEGGVHIQYF. CDR3 nucleotides: TGTGCCAGCAGCGAGGGTGGGGTGCACATTCAGTACTTC.

This clonotype has only a few counts. The chain combines TRBV19 with TRBJ2-5; 10 nucleotides agree with TRBD2. The CDR3 has 15 residues. CDR1 and CDR2 from the germline V gene are LNHDA and SQIVND (reference sequence). With 1 base clipped from V and 7 bases from J, the junction kept 6 bases outside the gene matches. CDR3 protein: CASSIGLAGVGTQYF. The CDR3 DNA is TGTGCCAGTAGTATAGGCCTAGCGGGAGTGGGGACCCAGTACTTC.

This clonotype showed up just a few times. This chain connects TRBV11-3 to TRBJ2-1, with D tentatively TRBD1 or TRBD2 (7 bases each). There are 16 residues in the CDR3. V lost 2 bases and J 1 base, leaving 12 bases between the germline ends. Germline CDR1 and CDR2: SGHNT and YENEEA. The CDR3 loop is CASSLQGGASYNEQFF. Here the CDR3 DNA reads TGTGCCAGCAGCTTACAGGGGGGGGCGTCCTACAATGAGCAGTTCTTC.

The chain combines TRBV19 with TRBJ2-7, with no clear D. The CDR3 sequence is 15 residues long. V lost 4 bases to trimming and J lost 6 bases, with 19 bases between them. The germline CDR1 and CDR2 sequences are LNHDA and SQIVND (reference sequence). DNA for the CDR3: TGTGCCAGTAGTAGAGGAGTAGCAGAGCTCGGCGAGCAGTACTTC. It yields the protein CASSRGVAELGEQYF.

This clonotype was seen ten or more times. V and J are TRBV29-1 and TRBJ2-5; TRBD1 aligns across 8 bases. The CDR3 runs to 15 residues. Unmatched junction bases numbered 11, after V lost 4 bases and J lost 4 bases. Germline V CDR1 and CDR2: SQVTM, ANQGSEA. The CDR3 protein is CSVAADRVMGETQYF. DNA for the CDR3: TGCAGCGTTGCGGCGGACAGGGTAATGGGAGAGACCCAGTACTTC.